This passage covers 15 T cell receptor beta chains from one sample sequenced in a study of cytomegalovirus exposure and HLA in healthy donors. The PCR made use of 60 Vbeta and 13 Jbeta primers. TCRdb's copy holds only in-frame clones and misses some; the assay was immunoSEQ multiplex PCR. The profile shows some 190,000 clones, approximately 80% of them singletons. What was sequenced was PBMCs. The receptors were sampled from a boy between 2 and 10 years old in good health and CMV-seronegative.

This clone showed up just a few times. The CDR3, as DNA: TGTGCCAGCAGTTTAGACTACGAGCAGTACTTC. Encoded protein: CASSLDYEQYF. The chain couples TRBV6-6 to TRBJ2-7; D uncertain. Trimming removed 4 bases from V and 3 bases from J, with 4 bases in between. This CDR3 has 11 amino acids. Germline CDR1 is MNHNY and CDR2 is SVGAGI (reference sequence).

The V gene is TRBV29-1, the J gene TRBJ2-3, with D tentatively TRBD2 (6 bases). The germline V gene has CDR1 SQVTM and CDR2 ANQGSEA. Trimming removed 7 bases at V and 4 bases at J, with 15 bases between. The CDR3 is 13 residues long. Here the CDR3 reads CSARPGGADTQYF. DNA of the CDR3: TGCAGCGCCCGACCCGGGGGTGCAGATACGCAGTATTTT.

This clone was detected once. V usage is TRBV6-5 and J usage is TRBJ2-6; D is unclear. Trimming cost V 2 bases and J 2 bases, with 7 bases left between them. Germline V lookup: CDR1 MNHEY, CDR2 SVGAGI. The CDR3 extends over 15 amino acids. In DNA form, the CDR3 reads TGTGCCAGCAGTTACGAGAGGCCTGGGGCCAACGTCCTGACTTTC. Translating it yields CASSYERPGANVLTF.

The CDR3 DNA follows: TGTGCCAGCATCCGACTAGCCTCCAATGAGCAGTTCTTC. Amino acid sequence: CASIRLASNEQFF. The chain links TRBV27 to TRBJ2-1, with TRBD2 matching over 7 bases. CDR1 MNHEY and CDR2 SMNVEV come from the germline V gene (reference sequence). The CDR3 totals 13 residues. After removal of 7 bases from V and 6 bases from J, the junction contained 6 bases not matched to a gene.

The chain joins TRBV7-2 to TRBJ1-2; 10 positions match TRBD1. This CDR3 is built from 17 residues. J lost 2 bases, V lost 4 bases, and 10 bases had no gene match. Germline-derived CDR1 and CDR2 are SGHTA and FQGNSA. CDR3 nucleotide sequence: TGTGCCAGCAGCTCACCGACAGGGGGCTGGTTAAACTATGGCTACACCTTC. This encodes CASSSPTGGWLNYGYTF.

The chain uses TRBV29-1 and TRBJ2-1; TRBD1 might be the D (5 bases). CDR3 size: 14 residues. V dropped 7 bases and J dropped 4 bases, with 17 bases sitting between them. Germline assignment: CDR1 SQVTM and CDR2 ANQGSEA. CDR3 nucleotide sequence: TGCAGCGCCGAAGGCCACTCAGGGTACAATGAGCAGTTCTTC. Encoded protein: CSAEGHSGYNEQFF.

The chain recombines TRBV4-2 with TRBJ1-1; 7 bases agree with TRBD1. CDR3 length equals 16 residues. V trimming: 3 bases; J trimming: 1 base; junction bases outside the gene matches: 8. Germline assignment: CDR1 LGHNA and CDR2 YNFKEQ. The chain's CDR3 is CASSQQPGTANTEAFF. Written as DNA, the CDR3 is TGTGCCAGCAGCCAGCAACCAGGGACAGCGAACACTGAAGCTTTCTTT.

Regarding this clone: The junction does not match germline at one end; this may be a read error. The chain carries TRBV6-5 and TRBJ2-7, with TRBD1 identical over 7 bases. Germline lookup yields CDR1 MNHEY and CDR2 SVGAGI. The CDR3 runs 13 residues. This CDR3 is CASSRPGQKISDF. Written as DNA, the CDR3 is TGTGCCAGCAGTAGGCCGGGACAGAAAATCTCGGACTTC.

The gene calls are TRBV11-2 and TRBJ2-5; the D gene is possibly TRBD2 (6 bases). The CDR3 extends over 15 amino acids. Germline V gene lookup returns CDR1 SGHAT and CDR2 FQNNGV. Trimming removed 1 base at V and 0 bases at J, with 9 bases between. The DNA of the CDR3 is TGTGCCAGCAGCTTAGGGGACTTCAACCAAGAGACCCAGTACTTC. This codes for CASSLGDFNQETQYF.

The table lists this clone with a few counts. The chain is built from TRBV19 and TRBJ1-1; 8 bases are shared with TRBD1. CDR3 size: 14 residues. V trimming: 4 bases; J trimming: 5 bases; junction bases outside the gene matches: 6. Germline V gives CDR1 LNHDA, CDR2 SQIVND (reference sequence). The CDR3 protein is CASSTRHRGTEAFF. The CDR3 DNA sequence: TGTGCCAGTAGTACCAGGCACAGGGGGACTGAAGCTTTCTTT.

The rearrangement uses TRBV6-1 and TRBJ1-2; a weak D match, TRBD1 (6 bases). The V and J ends lost 5 bases and 7 bases respectively, with 14 bases between them. The CDR3 is 13 residues long. CDR1 is MNHNS, CDR2 SASEGT, per germline. In DNA form, the CDR3 reads TGTGCCAGCAGTAAACAGGGAACTGGTGGCTACACCTTC. It is translated as CASSKQGTGGYTF.

The chain links TRBV5-6 to TRBJ1-2, with a possible D match to TRBD1 (6 bases). Per germline, CDR1 SGHDT and CDR2 YYEEEE. V was cut by 6 bases and J by 3 bases, with 21 bases left in between. The CDR3 has 16 amino acids. The CDR3: CASTETGGSGYYGYTF. The CDR3, as DNA: TGTGCCAGCACCGAAACGGGGGGCTCTGGCTACTATGGCTACACCTTC.

This clone was detected only a few times. V is TRBV29-1 and J is TRBJ2-7; 8 nucleotides align to TRBD1. The CDR3 is made up of 14 amino acids. The germline V gene encodes CDR1 SQVTM and CDR2 ANQGSEA. Trimming took 3 bases from V and 2 from J; bases not matched to a gene: 6. DNA of the CDR3: TGCAGCGTTGAGGAAGGGACAGGCCCCTACGAGCAGTACTTC. It translates to CSVEEGTGPYEQYF.

The J gene is TRBJ1-2, the V gene TRBV4-3, with no clear D. The ends were cut back, 1 base at V and 2 bases at J, with 8 bases in the middle. The CDR3 has 14 residues. Germline CDR1 is LGHNA and CDR2 is YSLEER. Here the CDR3 reads CASSQVTGNYGYTF. CDR3 nucleotides: TGCGCCAGCAGCCAAGTAACGGGAAACTATGGCTACACCTTC.

This clone was seen only a few times. The J gene is TRBJ1-1, the V gene TRBV9; D is undetermined. Trimming took off 0 bases at V and 1 base at J, with 7 bases between the two ends. There are 14 residues in the CDR3. The V gene's germline CDR1 is SGDLS and CDR2 YYNGEE. The DNA of the CDR3 is TGTGCCAGCAGCGTAGCATCCCAGAACACTGAAGCTTTCTTT. Its protein is CASSVASQNTEAFF.